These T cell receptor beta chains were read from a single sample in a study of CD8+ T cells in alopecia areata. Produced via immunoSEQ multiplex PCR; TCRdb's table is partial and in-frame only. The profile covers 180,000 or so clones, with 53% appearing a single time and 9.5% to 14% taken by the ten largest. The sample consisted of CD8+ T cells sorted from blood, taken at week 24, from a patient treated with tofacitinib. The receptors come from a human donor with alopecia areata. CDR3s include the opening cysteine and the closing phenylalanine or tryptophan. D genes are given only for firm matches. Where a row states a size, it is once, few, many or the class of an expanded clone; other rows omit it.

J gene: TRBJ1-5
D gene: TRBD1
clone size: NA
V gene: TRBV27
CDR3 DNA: TGTGCCAGCAGTTCCTCGACAGGGGAGAGCAATCAGCCCCAGCATTTT
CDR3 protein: CASSSSTGESNQPQHF

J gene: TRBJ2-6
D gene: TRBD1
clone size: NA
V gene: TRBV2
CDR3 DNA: TGTGCCAGCGGGGCAGGGGGTGACTCTGGGGCCAACGTCCTGACTTTC
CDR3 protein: CASGAGGDSGANVLTF

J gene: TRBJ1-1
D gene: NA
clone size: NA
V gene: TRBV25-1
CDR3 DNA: TGTGCCAGCAGTGGCACGACGAACACTGAAGCTTTCTTT
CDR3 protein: CASSGTTNTEAFF

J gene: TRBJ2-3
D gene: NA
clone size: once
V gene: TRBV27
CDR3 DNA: TGTGCCAGCAGTTCCACAATCACAGATACGCAGTATTTT
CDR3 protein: CASSSTITDTQYF

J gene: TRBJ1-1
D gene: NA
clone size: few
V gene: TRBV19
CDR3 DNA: TGTGCCAGTACCCTTGGGAGGACTGAAGCTTTCTTT
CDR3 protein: CASTLGRTEAFF

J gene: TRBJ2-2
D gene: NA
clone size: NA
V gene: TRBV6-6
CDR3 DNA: TGTGCCAGCAGTTACTCGATATGGGACACCGGGGAGCTGTTTTTT
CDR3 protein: CASSYSIWDTGELFF

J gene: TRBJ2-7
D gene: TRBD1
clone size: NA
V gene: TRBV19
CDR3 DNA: TGTGCCAGTAGTCCGCGACAGGGGAGCTCCTACGAGCAGTACTTC
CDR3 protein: CASSPRQGSSYEQYF

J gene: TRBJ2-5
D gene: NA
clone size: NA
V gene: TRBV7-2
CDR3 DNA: TGTGCCAGCAGCCTGACTAGACAAGAGACCCAGTACTTC
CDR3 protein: CASSLTRQETQYF

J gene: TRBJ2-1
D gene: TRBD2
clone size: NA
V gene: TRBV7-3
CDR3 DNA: TGTGCCAGCAGCTTAACGAGCGGGGGGAAGGATGAGCAGTTCTTC
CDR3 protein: CASSLTSGGKDEQFF

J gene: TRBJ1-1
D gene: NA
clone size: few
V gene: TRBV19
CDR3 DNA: TGTGCCAGTAGCGTCGCGAACACTGAAGCTTTCTTT
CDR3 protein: CASSVANTEAFF

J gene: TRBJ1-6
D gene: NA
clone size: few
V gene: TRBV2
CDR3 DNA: TGTGCCACCATGGGGGATCCGGGGGTTCTAAGCTCCTATAATTCACCCCTCCACTTT
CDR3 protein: CATMGDPGVLSSYNSPLHF

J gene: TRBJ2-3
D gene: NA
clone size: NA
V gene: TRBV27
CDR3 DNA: TGTGCCAGCAGTCCGACAGTTCCTAGCACAGATACGCAGTATTTT
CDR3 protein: CASSPTVPSTDTQYF

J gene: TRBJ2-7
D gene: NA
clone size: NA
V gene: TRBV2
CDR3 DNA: TGTGCCAGCAGTGAGGACGGGGCCAACTCCTACGAGCAGTACTTC
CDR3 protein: CASSEDGANSYEQYF

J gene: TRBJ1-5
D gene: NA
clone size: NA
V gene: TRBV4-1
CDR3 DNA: TGCGCCAGCAGCCAAAGTGGGACGGAGCAGCCCCAGCATTTT
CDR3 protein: CASSQSGTEQPQHF

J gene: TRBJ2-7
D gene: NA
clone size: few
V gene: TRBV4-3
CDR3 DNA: TGCGCCAGCAGCCAAGATCGGCAGGGAGAGTCTATCGAGCAGTACTTC
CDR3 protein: CASSQDRQGESIEQYF

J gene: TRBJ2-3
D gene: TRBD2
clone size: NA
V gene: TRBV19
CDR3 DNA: TGTGCCAGTAGTATGGCGGGGGGACTAGATACGCAGTATTTT
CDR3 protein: CASSMAGGLDTQYF

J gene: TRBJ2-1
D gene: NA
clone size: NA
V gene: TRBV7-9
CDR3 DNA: TGTGCCAGCAGCACTACCTCAGGGGTCAGCTCCTACAATGAGCAGTTCTTC
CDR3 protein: CASSTTSGVSSYNEQFF

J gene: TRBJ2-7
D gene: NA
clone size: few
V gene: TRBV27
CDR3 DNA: TGTGCCAGCAGCCTCCGGGCCGGGGCTAGGGAGCAGTACTTC
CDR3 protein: CASSLRAGAREQYF

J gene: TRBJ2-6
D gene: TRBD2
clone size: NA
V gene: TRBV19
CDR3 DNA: TGTGCCAGTAGCCTCAGACTAGCAACTGGCTCTGGGGCCAACGTCCTGACTTTC
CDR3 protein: CASSLRLATGSGANVLTF

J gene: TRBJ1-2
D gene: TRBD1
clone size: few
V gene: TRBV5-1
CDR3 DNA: TGCGCCAGCAGCGACCCGGGACAGCGATTGTATGGCTACACCTTC
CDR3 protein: CASSDPGQRLYGYTF

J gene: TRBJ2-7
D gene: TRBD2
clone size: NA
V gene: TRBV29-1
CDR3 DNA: TGCAGCGTCCGGGGGGGGGACGCCTACGAGCAGTACTTC
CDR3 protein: CSVRGGDAYEQYF

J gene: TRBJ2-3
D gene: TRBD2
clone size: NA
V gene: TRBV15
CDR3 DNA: TGTGCCACGCTAAGAGGGAGCGGGGGTGCCACAGATACGCAGTATTTT
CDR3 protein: CATLRGSGGATDTQYF

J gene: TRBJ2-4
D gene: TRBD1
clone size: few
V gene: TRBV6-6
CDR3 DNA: TGTGCCAGTCTCGGGACAGAAAACATTCAGTACTTC
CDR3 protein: CASLGTENIQYF

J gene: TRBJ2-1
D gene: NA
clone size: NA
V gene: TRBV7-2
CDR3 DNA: TGCGCCAGCAGCCATAGCCTTACCAATGAGCAGTTCTTC
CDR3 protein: CASSHSLTNEQFF

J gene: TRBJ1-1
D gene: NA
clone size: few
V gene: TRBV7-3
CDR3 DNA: TGCGCCAGCAGCCTAACAAATAGGGACACTGAAGCTTTCTTT
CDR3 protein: CASSLTNRDTEAFF

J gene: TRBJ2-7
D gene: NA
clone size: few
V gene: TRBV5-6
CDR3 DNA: TGTGCCAGCAGACCGACAGGTTCCTACGAGCAGTACTTC
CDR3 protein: CASRPTGSYEQYF

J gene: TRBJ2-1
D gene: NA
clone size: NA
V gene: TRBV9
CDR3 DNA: TGTGCCAGCAGCGTAGTTGGGGCAGGGCGATACAATGAGCAGTTCTTC
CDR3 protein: CASSVVGAGRYNEQFF

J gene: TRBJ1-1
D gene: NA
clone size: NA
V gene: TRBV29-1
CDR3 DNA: TGCAGCGTCGAGGAGGAAAACACTGAAGCTTTCTTT
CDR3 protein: CSVEEENTEAFF

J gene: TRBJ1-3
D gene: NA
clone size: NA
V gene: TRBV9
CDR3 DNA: TGTGCCAGCAGCGCAGGAGGGGGGACTTCCTCTGGAAACACCATATATTTT
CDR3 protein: CASSAGGGTSSGNTIYF

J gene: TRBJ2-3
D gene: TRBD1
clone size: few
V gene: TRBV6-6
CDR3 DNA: TGTGCCAGCAGTTACGGCCCGGGACAGGGGGTGGATACGCAGTATTTT
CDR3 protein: CASSYGPGQGVDTQYF

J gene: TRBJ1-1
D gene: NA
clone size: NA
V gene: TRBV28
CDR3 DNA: TGTGCCAGCAGTTTAGGGATAGGTGTAGGAGCTGAAGCTTTCTTT
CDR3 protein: CASSLGIGVGAEAFF

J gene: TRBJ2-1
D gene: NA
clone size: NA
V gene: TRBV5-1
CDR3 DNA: TGCGCCAGCAGCCCGCGACCCTTGACAGGGACTGGCACCTACAATGAGCAGTTCTTC
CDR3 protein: CASSPRPLTGTGTYNEQFF

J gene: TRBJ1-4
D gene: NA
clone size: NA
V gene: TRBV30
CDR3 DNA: TGTGCCTGGAGTGACCCGACTAATGAAAAACTGTTTTTT
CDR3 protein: CAWSDPTNEKLFF

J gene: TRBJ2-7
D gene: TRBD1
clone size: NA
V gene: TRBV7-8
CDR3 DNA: TGTGCCAGCAGCATAGGACAGGTTCCCAACCTATACGAGCAGTACTTC
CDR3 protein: CASSIGQVPNLYEQYF

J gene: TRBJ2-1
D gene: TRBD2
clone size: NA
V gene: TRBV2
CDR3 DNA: TGTGCCAGCAAGAGTAGCGGGGGTTACAATGAGCAGTTCTTC
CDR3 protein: CASKSSGGYNEQFF

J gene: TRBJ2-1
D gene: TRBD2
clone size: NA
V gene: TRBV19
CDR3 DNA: TGTGCCAGTAGTATTGCGGCTAGCGGGTACAATGAGCAGTTCTTC
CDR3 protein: CASSIAASGYNEQFF

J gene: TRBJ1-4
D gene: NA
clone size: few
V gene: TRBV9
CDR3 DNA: TGTGCCAGCAGCGTAGCTGCCAGGGAGGGGAGTAATGAAAAACTGTTTTTT
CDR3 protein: CASSVAAREGSNEKLFF

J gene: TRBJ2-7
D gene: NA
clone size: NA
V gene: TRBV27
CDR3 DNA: TGTGCCAGCAGTTTAGAAGGGCACTGGTCCTACGAGCAGTACTTC
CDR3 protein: CASSLEGHWSYEQYF

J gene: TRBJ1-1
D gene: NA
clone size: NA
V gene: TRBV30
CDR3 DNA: TGTGCCTGGAAGGGGTCATTTAACACTGAAGCTTTCTTT
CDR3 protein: CAWKGSFNTEAFF

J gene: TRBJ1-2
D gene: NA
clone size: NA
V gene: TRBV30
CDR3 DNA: TGTGCCTGCCGGGGGGGCACATATGGCTACACCTTC
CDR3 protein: CACRGGTYGYTF

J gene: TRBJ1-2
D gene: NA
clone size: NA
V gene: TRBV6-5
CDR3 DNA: TGTGCCAGCAGTTACTCGGAGGGTGTCCTTGGGAGGGGCTACACCTTC
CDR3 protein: CASSYSEGVLGRGYTF

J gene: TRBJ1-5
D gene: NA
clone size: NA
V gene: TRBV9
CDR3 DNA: TGTGCCAGCAGCGTAGGTATAGGGGAAGAGAGTCAGCCCCAGCATTTT
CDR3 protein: CASSVGIGEESQPQHF

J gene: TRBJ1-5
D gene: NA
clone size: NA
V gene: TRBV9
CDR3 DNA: TGTGCCAGCAGCCCCGGAGTACTGGGGAATCAGCCCCAGCATTTT
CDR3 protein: CASSPGVLGNQPQHF

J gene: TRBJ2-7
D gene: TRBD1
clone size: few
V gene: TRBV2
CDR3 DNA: TGTGCCAGCCACCGGGCTAGGACAGGGGCCGAGCAGTACTTC
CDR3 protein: CASHRARTGAEQYF